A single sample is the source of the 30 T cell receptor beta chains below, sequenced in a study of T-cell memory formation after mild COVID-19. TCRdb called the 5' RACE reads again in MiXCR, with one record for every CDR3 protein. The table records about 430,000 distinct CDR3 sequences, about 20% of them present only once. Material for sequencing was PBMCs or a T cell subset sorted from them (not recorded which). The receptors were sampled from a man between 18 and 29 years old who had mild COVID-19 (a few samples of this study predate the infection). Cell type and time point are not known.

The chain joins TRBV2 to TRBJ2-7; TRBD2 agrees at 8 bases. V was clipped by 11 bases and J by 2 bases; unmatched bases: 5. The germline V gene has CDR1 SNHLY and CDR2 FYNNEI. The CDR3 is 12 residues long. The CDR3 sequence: CARGGLTYEQYF. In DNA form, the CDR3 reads TGTGCCCGGGGGGGGCTAACCTACGAGCAGTACTTC. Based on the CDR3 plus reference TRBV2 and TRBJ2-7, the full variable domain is EPEVTQTPSHQVTQMGQEVILRCVPISNHLYFYWYRQILGQKVEFLVSFYNNEISEKSEIFDDQFSVERPDGSNFTLKIRSTKLEDSAMYFCARGGLTYEQYFGPGTRLTVT.

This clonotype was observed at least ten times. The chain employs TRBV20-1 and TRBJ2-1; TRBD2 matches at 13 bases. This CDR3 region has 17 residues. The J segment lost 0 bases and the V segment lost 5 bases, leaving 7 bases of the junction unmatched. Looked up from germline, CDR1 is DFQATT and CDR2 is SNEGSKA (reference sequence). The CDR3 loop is CSARGTSGTSSYNEQFF. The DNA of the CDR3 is TGCAGTGCTCGGGGGACTAGCGGGACCTCCTCCTACAATGAGCAGTTCTTC.

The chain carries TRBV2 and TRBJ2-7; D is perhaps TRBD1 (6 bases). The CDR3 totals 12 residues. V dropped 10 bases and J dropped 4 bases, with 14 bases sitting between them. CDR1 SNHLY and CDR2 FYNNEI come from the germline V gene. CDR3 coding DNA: TGTGCCACCATTCCACAGGGTTACGAGCAGTACGTC. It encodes CATIPQGYEQYV.

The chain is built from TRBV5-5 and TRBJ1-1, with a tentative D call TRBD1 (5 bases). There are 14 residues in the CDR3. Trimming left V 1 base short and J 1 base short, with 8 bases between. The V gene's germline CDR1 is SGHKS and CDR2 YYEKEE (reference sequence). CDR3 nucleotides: TGTGCCAGCAGCTTGCCAGGGACGAACACTGAAGCTTTCTTT. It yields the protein CASSLPGTNTEAFF.

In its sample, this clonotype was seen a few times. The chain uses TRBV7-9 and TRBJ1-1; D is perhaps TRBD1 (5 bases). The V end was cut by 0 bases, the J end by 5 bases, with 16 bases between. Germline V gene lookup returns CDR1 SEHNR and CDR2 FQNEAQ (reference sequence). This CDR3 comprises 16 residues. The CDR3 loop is CASSLAGRGMETEAFF. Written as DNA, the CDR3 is TGTGCCAGCAGCTTAGCAGGCCGGGGGATGGAGACTGAAGCTTTCTTT.

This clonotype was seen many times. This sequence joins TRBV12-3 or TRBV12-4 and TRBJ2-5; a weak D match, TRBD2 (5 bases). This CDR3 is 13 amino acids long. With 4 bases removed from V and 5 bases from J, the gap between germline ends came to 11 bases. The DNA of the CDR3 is TGTGCCAGCAGTTCAAATAGCGTGGAGACCCAGTACTTC. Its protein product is CASSSNSVETQYF.

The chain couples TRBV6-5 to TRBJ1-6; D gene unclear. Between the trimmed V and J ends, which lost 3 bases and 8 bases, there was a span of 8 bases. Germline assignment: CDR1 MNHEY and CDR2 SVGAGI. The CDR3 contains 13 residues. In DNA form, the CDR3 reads TGTGCCAGCAGTTATGTCGAGGATTCACCCCTCCACTTT. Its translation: CASSYVEDSPLHF.

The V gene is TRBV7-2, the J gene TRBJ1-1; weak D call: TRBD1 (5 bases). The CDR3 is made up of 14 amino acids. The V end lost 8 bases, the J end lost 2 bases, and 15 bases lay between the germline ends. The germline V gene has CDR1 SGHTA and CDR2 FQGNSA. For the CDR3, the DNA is TGTGCCAGCCGAAGCTTCGGGGGAAACACTGAAGCTTTCTTT. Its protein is CASRSFGGNTEAFF. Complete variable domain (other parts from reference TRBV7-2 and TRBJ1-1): GAGVSQSPSNKVTEKGKDVELRCDPISGHTALYWYRQSLGQGLEFLIYFQGNSAPDKSGLPSDRFSAERTGGSVSTLTIQRTQQEDSAVYLCASRSFGGNTEAFFGQGTRLTVV.

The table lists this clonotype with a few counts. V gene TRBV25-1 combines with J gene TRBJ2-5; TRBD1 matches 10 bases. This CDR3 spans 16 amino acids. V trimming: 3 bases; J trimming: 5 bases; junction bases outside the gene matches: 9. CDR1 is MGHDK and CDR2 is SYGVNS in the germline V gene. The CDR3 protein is CASSDPRDRGLETQYF. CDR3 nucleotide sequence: TGTGCCAGCAGTGACCCCCGGGACAGGGGTTTGGAGACCCAGTACTTC.

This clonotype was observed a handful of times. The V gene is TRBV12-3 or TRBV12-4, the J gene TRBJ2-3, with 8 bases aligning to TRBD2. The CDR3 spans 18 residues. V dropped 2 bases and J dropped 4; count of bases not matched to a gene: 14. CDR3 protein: CASSLRLGAGARADTQYF. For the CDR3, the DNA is TGTGCCAGCAGTTTACGCCTGGGAGCGGGGGCACGCGCAGATACGCAGTATTTT.

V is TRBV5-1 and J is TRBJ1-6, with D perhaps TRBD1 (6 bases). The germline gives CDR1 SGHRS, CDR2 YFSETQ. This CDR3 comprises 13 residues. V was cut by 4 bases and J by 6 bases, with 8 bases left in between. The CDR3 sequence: CASSMDSNSPLHF. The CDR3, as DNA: TGCGCCAGCAGCATGGACAGTAATTCACCCCTCCACTTT.

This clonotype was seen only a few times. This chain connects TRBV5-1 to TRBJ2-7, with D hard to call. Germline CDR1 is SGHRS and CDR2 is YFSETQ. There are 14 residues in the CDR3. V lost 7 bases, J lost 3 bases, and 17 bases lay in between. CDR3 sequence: CASSGSGSRYEQYF. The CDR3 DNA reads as TGCGCCAGCTCAGGTTCGGGCAGCCGCTACGAGCAGTACTTC.

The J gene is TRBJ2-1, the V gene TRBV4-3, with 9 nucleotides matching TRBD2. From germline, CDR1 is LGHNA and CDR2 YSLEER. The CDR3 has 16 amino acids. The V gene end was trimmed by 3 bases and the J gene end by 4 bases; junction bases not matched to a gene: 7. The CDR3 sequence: CASSHIAGAPYNEQFF. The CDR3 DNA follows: TGCGCCAGCAGCCACATAGCGGGGGCCCCATACAATGAGCAGTTCTTC.

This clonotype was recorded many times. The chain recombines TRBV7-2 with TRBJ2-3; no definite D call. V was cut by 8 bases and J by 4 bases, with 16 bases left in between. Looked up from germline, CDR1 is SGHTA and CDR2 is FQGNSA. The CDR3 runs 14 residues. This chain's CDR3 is CASRPHTRADTQYF. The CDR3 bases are TGTGCCAGCCGCCCCCACACCCGGGCAGATACGCAGTATTTT.

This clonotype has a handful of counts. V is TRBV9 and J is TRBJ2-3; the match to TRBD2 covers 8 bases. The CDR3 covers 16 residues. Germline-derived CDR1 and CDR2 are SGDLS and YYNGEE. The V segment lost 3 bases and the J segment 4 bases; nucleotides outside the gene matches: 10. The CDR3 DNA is TGTGCCAGCAGCGGTCTAGCGGGCTACCTGGCAGATACGCAGTATTTT. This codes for CASSGLAGYLADTQYF.

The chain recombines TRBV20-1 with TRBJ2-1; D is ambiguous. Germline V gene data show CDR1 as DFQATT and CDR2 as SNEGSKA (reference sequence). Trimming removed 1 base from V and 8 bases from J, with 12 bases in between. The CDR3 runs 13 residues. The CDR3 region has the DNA TGCAGTGCTAGAGGGAATGGGATCTATGAGCAGTTCTTC. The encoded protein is CSARGNGIYEQFF.

The DNA for the CDR3 is TGCGCCAGCAGCTACCAGGGGACAGATACGCAGTATTTT. The encoded protein is CASSYQGTDTQYF. The chain has TRBV5-1 and TRBJ2-3; weak D call: TRBD1 (6 bases). The germline CDR1 and CDR2 sequences are SGHRS and YFSETQ. The CDR3 is 13 residues long. Trimming took 3 bases from V and 3 from J, leaving 8 bases between them.

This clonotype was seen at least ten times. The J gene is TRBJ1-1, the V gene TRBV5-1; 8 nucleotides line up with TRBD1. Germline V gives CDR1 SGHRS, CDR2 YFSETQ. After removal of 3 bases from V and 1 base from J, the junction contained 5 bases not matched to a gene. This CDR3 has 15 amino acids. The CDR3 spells CASSWTGTENTEAFF. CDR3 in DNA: TGCGCCAGCAGCTGGACAGGGACGGAGAACACTGAAGCTTTCTTT.

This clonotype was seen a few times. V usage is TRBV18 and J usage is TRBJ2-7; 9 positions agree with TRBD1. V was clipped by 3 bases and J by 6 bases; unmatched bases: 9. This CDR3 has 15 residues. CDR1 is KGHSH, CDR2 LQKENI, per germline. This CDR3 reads CASSPGGTGLSEQYV. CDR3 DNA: TGTGCCAGCTCACCCGGAGGGACAGGGTTATCCGAGCAGTACGTC.

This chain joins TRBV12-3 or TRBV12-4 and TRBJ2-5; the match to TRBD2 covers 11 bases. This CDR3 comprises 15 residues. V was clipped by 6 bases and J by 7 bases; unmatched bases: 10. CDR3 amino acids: CASSLLAGDRGTQYF. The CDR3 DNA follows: TGTGCCAGCAGCCTACTAGCGGGAGACCGGGGGACCCAGTACTTC.

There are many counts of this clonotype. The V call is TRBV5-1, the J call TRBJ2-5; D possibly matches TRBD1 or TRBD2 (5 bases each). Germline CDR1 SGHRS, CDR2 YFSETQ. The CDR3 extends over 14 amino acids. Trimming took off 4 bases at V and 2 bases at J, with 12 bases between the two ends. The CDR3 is CASSPGPRQETQYF. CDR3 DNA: TGCGCCAGCAGCCCGGGACCGCGGCAAGAGACCCAGTACTTC.

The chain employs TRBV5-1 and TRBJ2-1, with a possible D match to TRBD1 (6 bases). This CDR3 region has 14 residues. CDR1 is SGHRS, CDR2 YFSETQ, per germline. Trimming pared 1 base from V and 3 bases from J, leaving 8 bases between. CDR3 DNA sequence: TGCGCCAGCAGCTTGCCACAGGGCTACAATGAGCAGTTCTTC. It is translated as CASSLPQGYNEQFF.

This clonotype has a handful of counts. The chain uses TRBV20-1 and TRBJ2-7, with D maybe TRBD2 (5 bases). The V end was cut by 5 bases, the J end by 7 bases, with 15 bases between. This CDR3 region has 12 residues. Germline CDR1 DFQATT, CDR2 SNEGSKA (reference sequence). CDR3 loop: CSAGRTGLEQYF. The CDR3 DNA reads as TGCAGTGCTGGCCGGACTGGGCTGGAGCAGTACTTC.

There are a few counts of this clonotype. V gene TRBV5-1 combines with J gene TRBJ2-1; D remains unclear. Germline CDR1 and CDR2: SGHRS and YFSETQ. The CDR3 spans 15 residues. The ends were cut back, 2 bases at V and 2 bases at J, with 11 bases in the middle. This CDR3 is CASSFAVLAYNEQFF. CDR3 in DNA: TGCGCCAGCAGCTTTGCGGTGTTGGCCTACAATGAGCAGTTCTTC.

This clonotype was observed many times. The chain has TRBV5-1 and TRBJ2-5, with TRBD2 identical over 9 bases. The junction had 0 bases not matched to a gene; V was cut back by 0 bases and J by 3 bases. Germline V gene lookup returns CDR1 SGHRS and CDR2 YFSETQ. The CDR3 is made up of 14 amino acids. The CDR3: CASSLASGEETQYF. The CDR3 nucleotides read TGCGCCAGCAGCTTGGCTAGCGGGGAAGAGACCCAGTACTTC. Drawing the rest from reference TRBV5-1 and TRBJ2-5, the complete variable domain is KAGVTQTPRYLIKTRGQQVTLSCSPISGHRSVSWYQQTPGQGLQFLFEYFSETQRNKGNFPGRFSGRQFSNSRSEMNVSTLELGDSALYLCASSLASGEETQYFGPGTRLLVL.

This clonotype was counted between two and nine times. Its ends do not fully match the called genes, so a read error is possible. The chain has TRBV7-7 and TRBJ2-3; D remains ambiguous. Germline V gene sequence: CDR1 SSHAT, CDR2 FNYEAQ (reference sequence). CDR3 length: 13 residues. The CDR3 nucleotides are TGTGCTAGCAGCTCAAACGTGGAAGATACGCAGTATTTT. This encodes CASSSNVEDTQYF.

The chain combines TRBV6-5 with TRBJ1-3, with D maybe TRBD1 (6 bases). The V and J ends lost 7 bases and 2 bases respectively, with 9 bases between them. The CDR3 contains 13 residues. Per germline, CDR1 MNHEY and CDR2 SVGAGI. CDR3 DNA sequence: TGTGCCAGCATTAACAGGGCTGGAAACACCATATATTTT. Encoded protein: CASINRAGNTIYF.

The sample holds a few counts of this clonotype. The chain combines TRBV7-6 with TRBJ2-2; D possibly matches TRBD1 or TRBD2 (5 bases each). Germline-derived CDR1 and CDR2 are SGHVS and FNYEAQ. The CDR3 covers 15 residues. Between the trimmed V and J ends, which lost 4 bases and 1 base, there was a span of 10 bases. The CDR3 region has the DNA TGTGCCAGCAGCTCCTCGAGGGGGAACACCGGGGAGCTGTTTTTT. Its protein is CASSSSRGNTGELFF.

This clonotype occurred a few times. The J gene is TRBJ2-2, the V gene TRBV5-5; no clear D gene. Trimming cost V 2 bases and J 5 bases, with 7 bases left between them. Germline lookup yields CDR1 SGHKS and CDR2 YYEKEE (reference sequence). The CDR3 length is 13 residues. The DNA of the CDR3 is TGTGCCAGCAGCTTCGCAGAGACCGGGGAGCTGTTTTTT. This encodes CASSFAETGELFF.

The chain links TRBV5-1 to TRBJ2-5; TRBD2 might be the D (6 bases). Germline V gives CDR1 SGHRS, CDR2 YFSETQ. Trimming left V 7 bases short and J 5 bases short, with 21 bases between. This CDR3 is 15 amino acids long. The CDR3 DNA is TGCGCCAGCGCGGGCGGGGCCGGGCATGCGGAGACCCAGTACTTC. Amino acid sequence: CASAGGAGHAETQYF. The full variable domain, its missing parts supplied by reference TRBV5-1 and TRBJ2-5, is KAGVTQTPRYLIKTRGQQVTLSCSPISGHRSVSWYQQTPGQGLQFLFEYFSETQRNKGNFPGRFSGRQFSNSRSEMNVSTLELGDSALYLCASAGGAGHAETQYFGPGTRLLVL.